This TCR beta chain emerged from a study of shared clonotypes between healthy human individuals. Whole-study results and caveats: At large depth, rarefaction still showed sorted-subset sequencing to be incomplete.

A roughly 200 ng quantity of DNA, 30,000 to 35,000 T cell genomes, went into the sorted-subset replicate PCRs. Data came from immunoSEQ multiplex PCR; TCRdb stores just in-frame clones and leaves some out. The data hold some 2,100,000 clones, with almost 96% observed a single time. Of note for this clone: Its target is unknown. Other nucleotide sequences in the sample specify the same CDR3.

The CDR3 spans 15 residues. Germline V gene sequence: CDR1 MDHEN, CDR2 SYDVKM. The trim removed 5 bases at V and 3 bases at J, leaving 3 bases unmatched. This sequence was found in a young man in good health. V and J are TRBV28 and TRBJ2-1; 11 bases fit TRBD2. What was sequenced was naive CD4+ T cells sorted from blood. Documented subset: CD45RA+ positively selected. The CDR3 here is CASSPGTSGYNEQFF. CDR3 DNA sequence: TGTGCCAGCAGTCCCGGGACTAGCGGCTACAATGAGCAGTTCTTC.